This T cell receptor beta chain originates from a study of technical replicates of blood from a handful of donors. The data were produced by immunoSEQ multiplex PCR, yet TCRdb's version contains in-frame clones alone and is incomplete. The data show roughly 87,000 clones, roughly nine tenths seen once. The CDR3 runs 15 residues. V was pared by 10 bases and J by 7 bases, with 13 bases of the junction left unmatched. Per germline, CDR1 KGHSH and CDR2 LQKENI. This chain connects TRBV18 to TRBJ2-6; 7 bases are shared with TRBD2. The source material was T cells isolated from PBMCs. This clonotype was sampled from a human donor in good health. The chain's CDR3 is CATSDRLATANVLTF. The CDR3 DNA sequence: TGTGCCACCTCGGATAGACTAGCCACCGCCAACGTCCTGACTTTC. The entire variable domain, with the rest obtained from reference TRBV18 and TRBJ2-6, is as follows: NAGVMQNPRHLVRRRGQEARLRCSPMKGHSHVYWYRQLPEEGLKFMVYLQKENIIDESGMPKERFSAEFPKEGPSILRIQQVVRGDSAAYFCATSDRLATANVLTFGAGSRLTVL.